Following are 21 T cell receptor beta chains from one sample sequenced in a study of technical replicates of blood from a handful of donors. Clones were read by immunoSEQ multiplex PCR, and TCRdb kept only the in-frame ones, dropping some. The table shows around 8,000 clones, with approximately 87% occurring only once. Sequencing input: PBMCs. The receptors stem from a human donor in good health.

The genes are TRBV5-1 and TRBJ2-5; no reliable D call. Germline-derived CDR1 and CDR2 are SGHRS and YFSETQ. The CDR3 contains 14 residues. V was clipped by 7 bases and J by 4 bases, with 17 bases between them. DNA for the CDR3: TGCGCCAGCCGCCTCACCTATTACCCAGAGACCCAGTACTTC. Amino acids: CASRLTYYPETQYF.

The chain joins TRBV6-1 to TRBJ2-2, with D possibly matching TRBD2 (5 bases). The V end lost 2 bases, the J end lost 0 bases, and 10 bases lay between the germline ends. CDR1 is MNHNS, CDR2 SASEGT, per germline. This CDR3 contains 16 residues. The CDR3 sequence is CASSEYGNANTGELFF. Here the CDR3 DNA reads TGTGCCAGCAGTGAATACGGGAACGCGAACACCGGGGAGCTGTTTTTT.

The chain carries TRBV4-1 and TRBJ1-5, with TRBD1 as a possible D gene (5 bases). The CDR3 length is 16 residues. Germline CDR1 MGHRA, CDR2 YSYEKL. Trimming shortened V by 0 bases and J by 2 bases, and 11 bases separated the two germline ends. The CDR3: CASSQDQGQGNQPQHF. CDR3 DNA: TGCGCCAGCAGCCAAGATCAGGGCCAGGGCAATCAGCCCCAGCATTTT.

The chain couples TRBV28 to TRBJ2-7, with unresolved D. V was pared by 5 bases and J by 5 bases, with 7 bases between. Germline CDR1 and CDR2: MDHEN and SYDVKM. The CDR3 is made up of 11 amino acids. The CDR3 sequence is CASSIRDEQYF. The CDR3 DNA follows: TGTGCCAGCAGTATCCGGGACGAGCAGTACTTC.

The CDR3 here is CASSLGEQNQPQHF. In DNA form, the CDR3 reads TGCGCCAGCAGCTTGGGGGAGCAGAATCAGCCCCAGCATTTT. The V and J genes are TRBV5-1 and TRBJ1-5; the D is unclear. Germline loops: CDR1 SGHRS, CDR2 YFSETQ. V dropped 0 bases and J dropped 4 bases, with 8 bases sitting between them. There are 14 residues in the CDR3.

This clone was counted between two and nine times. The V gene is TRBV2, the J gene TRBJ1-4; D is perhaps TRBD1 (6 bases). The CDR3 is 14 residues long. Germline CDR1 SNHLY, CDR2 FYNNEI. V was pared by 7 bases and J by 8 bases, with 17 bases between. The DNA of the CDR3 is TGTGCCAGCAATGGGCAGGGGAGTCGAGAAAAACTGTTTTTT. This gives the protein CASNGQGSREKLFF.

Here the CDR3 DNA reads TGTGCCAGCAGCTTAGGGCAGGGTTCTGAAAAACTGTTTTTT. As protein: CASSLGQGSEKLFF. V usage is TRBV7-9 and J usage is TRBJ1-4, with a weak D call TRBD1 (5 bases). The CDR3 consists of 14 residues. Germline V gene lookup returns CDR1 SEHNR and CDR2 FQNEAQ (reference sequence). Trimming removed 1 base at V and 7 bases at J, with 10 bases between.

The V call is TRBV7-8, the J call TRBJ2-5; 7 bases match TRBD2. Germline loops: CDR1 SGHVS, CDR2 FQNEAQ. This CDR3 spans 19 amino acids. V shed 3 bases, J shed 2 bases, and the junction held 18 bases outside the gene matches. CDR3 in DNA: TGTGCCAGCAGCTTTAGGCCACTTTTCCAGGGAGGGAGGCAAGAGACCCAGTACTTC. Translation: CASSFRPLFQGGRQETQYF.

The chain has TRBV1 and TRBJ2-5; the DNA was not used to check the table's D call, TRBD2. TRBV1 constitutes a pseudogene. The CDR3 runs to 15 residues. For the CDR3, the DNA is TGCACCAGCAGCCAAGGGATTAGCTGGCAAGAGACCCAGTACTTC. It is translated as CTSSQGISWQETQYF.

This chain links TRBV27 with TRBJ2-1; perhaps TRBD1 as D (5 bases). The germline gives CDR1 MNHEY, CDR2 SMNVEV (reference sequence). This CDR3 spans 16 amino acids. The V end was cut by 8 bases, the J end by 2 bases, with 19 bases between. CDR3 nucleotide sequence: TGTGCCAGCTGTGTCTACAGGTCCTCCACCTACAATGAGCAGTTCTTC. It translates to CASCVYRSSTYNEQFF.

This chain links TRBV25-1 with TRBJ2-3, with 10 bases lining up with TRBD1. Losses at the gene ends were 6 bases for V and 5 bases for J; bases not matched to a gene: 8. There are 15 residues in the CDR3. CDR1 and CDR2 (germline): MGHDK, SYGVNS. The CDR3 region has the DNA TGTGCCAGCAGCGCCGGGACAGGGGCCTTAGATACGCAGTATTTT. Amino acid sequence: CASSAGTGALDTQYF.

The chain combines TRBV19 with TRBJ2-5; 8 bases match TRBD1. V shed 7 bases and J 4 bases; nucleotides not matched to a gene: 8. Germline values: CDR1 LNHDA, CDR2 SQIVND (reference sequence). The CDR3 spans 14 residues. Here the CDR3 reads CASTGQGASETQYF. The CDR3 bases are TGTGCCAGTACTGGCCAGGGGGCCTCAGAGACCCAGTACTTC.

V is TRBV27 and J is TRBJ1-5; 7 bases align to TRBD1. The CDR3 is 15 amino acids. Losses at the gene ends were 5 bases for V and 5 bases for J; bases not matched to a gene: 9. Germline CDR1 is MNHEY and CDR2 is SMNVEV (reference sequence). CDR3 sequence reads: CASSKSGQVYQPQHF. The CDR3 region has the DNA TGTGCCAGCAGTAAGTCAGGACAGGTTTATCAGCCCCAGCATTTT.

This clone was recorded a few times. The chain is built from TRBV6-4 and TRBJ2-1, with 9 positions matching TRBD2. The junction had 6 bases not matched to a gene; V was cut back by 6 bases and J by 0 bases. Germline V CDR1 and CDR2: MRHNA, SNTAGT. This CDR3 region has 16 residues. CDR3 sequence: CASRQEAGGSYNEQFF. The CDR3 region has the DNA TGTGCCAGCAGACAAGAAGCGGGAGGCTCCTACAATGAGCAGTTCTTC.

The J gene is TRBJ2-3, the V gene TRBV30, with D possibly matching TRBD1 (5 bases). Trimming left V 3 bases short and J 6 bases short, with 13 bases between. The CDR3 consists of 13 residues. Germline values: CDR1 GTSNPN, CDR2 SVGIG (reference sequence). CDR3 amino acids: CAWRGPGHDTQYF. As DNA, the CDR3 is TGTGCCTGGAGGGGGCCAGGGCACGATACGCAGTATTTT.

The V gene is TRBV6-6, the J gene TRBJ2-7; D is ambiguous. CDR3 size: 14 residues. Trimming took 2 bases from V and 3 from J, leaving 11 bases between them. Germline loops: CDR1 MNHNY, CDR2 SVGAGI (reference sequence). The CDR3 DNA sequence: TGTGCCAGCAGTTACCCCCCCAGGAACTACGAGCAGTACTTC. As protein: CASSYPPRNYEQYF.

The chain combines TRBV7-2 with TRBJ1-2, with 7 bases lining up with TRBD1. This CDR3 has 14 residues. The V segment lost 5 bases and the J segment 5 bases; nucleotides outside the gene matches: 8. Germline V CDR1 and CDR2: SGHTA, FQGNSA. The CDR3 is CASSLIGTAYGYTF. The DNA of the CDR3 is TGTGCCAGCAGCCTTATCGGGACAGCTTATGGCTACACCTTC.

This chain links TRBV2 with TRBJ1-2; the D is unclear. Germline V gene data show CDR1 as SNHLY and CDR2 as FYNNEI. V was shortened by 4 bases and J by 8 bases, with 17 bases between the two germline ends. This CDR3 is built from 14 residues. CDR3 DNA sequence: TGTGCCAGCAGTGGGGAGTGGCTAATCCGAGGCTACACCTTC. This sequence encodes CASSGEWLIRGYTF.

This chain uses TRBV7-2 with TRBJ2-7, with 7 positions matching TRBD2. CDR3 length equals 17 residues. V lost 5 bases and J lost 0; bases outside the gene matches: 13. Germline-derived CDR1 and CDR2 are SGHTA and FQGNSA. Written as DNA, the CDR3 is TGTGCCAGCAGCCCAGAAGAGGGGAGGGGTACCTCCTACGAGCAGTACTTC. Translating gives CASSPEEGRGTSYEQYF. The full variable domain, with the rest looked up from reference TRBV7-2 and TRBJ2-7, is GAGVSQSPSNKVTEKGKDVELRCDPISGHTALYWYRQSLGQGLEFLIYFQGNSAPDKSGLPSDRFSAERTGGSVSTLTIQRTQQEDSAVYLCASSPEEGRGTSYEQYFGPGTRLTVT.

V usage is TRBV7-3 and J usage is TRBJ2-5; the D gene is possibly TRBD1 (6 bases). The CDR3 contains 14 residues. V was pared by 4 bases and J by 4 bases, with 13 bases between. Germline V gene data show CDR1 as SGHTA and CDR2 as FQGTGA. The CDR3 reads CASSSTGPGETQYF. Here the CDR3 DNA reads TGTGCCAGCAGCTCCACAGGGCCCGGAGAGACCCAGTACTTC. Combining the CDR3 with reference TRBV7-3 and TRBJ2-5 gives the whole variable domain GAGVSQTPSNKVTEKGKYVELRCDPISGHTALYWYRQSLGQGPEFLIYFQGTGAADDSGLPNDRFFAVRPEGSVSTLKIQRTERGDSAVYLCASSSTGPGETQYFGPGTRLLVL.

CDR3 nucleotide sequence: TGTGCCAGCAGTGAAACGGACATTAACTATGGCTACACCTTC. It is translated as CASSETDINYGYTF. The rearrangement joins TRBV25-1 to TRBJ1-2, with D maybe TRBD1 (5 bases). V gave up 2 bases and J gave up 1 base, with 8 bases separating them. The CDR3 extends over 14 amino acids. The germline V gene has CDR1 MGHDK and CDR2 SYGVNS.